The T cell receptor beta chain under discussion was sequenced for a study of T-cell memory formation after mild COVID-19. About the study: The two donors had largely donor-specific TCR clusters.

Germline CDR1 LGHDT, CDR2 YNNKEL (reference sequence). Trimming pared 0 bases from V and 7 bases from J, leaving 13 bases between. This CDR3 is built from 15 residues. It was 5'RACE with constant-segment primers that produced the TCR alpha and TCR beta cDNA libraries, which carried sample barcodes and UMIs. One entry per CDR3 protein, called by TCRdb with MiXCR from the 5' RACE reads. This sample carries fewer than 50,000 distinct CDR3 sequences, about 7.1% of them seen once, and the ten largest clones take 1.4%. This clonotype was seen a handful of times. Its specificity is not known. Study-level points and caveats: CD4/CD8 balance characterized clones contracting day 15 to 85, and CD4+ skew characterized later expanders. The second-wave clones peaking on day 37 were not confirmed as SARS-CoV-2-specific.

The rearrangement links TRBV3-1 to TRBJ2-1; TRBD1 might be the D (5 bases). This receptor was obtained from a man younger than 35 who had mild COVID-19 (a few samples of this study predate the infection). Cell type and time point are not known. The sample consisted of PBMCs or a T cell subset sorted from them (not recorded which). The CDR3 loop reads CASSQDVVQGNEQFF. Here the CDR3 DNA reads TGTGCCAGCAGCCAAGATGTAGTCCAGGGAAATGAGCAGTTCTTC.